This T cell receptor (beta chain) originates from a study of T cells after yellow fever vaccination. The CDR3 contains 14 residues. CDR1 is SEHNR, CDR2 FQNEAQ, per germline (reference sequence). The J segment lost 4 bases and the V segment lost 3 bases, leaving 3 bases of the junction unmatched. From the 5' RACE reads, TCRdb called clonotypes with MiXCR, one entry per CDR3 protein. The sample lists about 330,000 distinct CDR3 sequences, over 4% occurring once. The table lists this clonotype with a few counts. The gene calls are TRBV7-9 and TRBJ2-7, with 10 bases fitting TRBD2. The sample was PBMCs, taken 5 days after the yellow fever booster vaccination. This receptor was identified in a man between 18 and 29 years old who received the YFV17D yellow fever vaccine. This chain's CDR3 is CASSLASGGYEQYV. Written as DNA, the CDR3 is TGTGCCAGCAGCTTGGCTAGCGGGGGATACGAGCAGTACGTC.